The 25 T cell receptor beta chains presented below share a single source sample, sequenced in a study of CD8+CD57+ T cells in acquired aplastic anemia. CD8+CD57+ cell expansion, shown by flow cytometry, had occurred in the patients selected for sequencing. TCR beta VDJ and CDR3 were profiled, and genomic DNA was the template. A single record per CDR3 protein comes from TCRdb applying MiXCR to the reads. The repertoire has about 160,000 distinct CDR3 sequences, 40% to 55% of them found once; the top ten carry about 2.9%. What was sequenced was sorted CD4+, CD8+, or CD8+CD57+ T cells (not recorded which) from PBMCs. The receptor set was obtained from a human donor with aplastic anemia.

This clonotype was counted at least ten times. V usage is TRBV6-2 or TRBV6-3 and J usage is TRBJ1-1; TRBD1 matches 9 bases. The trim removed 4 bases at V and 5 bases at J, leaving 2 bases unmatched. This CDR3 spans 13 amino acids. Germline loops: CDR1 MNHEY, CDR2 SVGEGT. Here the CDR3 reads CASSWDRETEAFF. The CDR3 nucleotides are TGTGCCAGCAGTTGGGACAGGGAAACTGAAGCTTTCTTT.

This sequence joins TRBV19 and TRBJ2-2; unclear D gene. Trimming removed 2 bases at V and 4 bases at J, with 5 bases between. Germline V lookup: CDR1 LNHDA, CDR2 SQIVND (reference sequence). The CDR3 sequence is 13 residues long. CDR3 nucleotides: TGTGCCAGTAGTATATATCTCACCGGGGAGCTGTTTTTT. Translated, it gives CASSIYLTGELFF. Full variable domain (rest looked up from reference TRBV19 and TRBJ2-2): DGGITQSPKYLFRKEGQNVTLSCEQNLNHDAMYWYRQDPGQGLRLIYYSQIVNDFQKGDIAEGYSVSREKKESFPLTVTSAQKNPTAFYLCASSIYLTGELFFGEGSRLTVL.

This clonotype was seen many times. Written as DNA, the CDR3 is TGTGCCAGTAGTATAGGGCAGACCGAAAAACTGTTTTTT. Translation: CASSIGQTEKLFF. The rearrangement links TRBV19 to TRBJ1-4; D ambiguous. The V gene's germline CDR1 is LNHDA and CDR2 SQIVND (reference sequence). V lost 1 base and J lost 8, with 8 bases in between. This CDR3 contains 13 residues.

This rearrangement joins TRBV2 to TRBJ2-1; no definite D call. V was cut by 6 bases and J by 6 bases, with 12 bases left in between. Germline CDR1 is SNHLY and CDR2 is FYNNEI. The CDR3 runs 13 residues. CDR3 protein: CASRRSLLNEQFF. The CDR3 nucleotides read TGTGCCAGCAGACGGAGTCTCCTCAATGAGCAGTTCTTC.

The CDR3 protein is CASSLDPSGTTDTQYF. The CDR3 DNA sequence: TGTGCCAGCAGCTTAGACCCTAGCGGGACCACAGATACGCAGTATTTT. This chain joins TRBV7-6 and TRBJ2-3; TRBD2 aligns across 9 bases. J gave up 2 bases and V 1 base, and 4 bases lay outside the gene matches. The CDR3 is 16 amino acids. Germline CDR1 SGHVS, CDR2 FNYEAQ.

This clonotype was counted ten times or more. The CDR3 spells CASSRGYSENQPQHF. The CDR3 bases are TGTGCCAGCAGCCGGGGATACAGCGAAAATCAGCCCCAGCATTTT. The J gene is TRBJ1-5, the V gene TRBV7-9; D is unresolved. This CDR3 comprises 15 residues. The germline V gene has CDR1 SEHNR and CDR2 FQNEAQ (reference sequence). The ends were cut back, 5 bases at V and 4 bases at J, with 15 bases in the middle.

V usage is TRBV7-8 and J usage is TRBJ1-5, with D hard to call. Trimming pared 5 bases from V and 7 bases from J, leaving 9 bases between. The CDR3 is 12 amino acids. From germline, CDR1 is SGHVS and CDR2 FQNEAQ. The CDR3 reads CASSSERQPQHF. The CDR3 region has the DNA TGTGCCAGCAGCAGCGAGAGGCAGCCCCAGCATTTT.

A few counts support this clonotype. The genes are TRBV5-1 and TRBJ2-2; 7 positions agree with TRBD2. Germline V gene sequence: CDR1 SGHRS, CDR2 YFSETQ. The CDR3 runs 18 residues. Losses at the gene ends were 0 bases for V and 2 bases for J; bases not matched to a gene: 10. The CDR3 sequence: CASSLAGLAAVNTGELFF. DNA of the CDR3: TGCGCCAGCAGCTTGGCTGGTCTAGCGGCGGTTAACACCGGGGAGCTGTTTTTT.

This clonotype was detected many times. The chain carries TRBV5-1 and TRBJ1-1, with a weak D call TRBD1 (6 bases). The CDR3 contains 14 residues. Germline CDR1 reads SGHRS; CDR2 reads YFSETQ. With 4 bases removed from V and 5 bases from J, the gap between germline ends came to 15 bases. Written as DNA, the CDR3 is TGCGCCAGCAGCGACGCAGGGGCGCGGACTGAAGCTTTCTTT. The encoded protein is CASSDAGARTEAFF.

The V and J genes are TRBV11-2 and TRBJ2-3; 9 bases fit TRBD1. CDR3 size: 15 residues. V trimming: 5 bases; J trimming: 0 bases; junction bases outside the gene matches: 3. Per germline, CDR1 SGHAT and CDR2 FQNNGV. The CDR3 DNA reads TGTGCCAGCAGCGCTGGGACAGGGAGCACAGATACGCAGTATTTT. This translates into CASSAGTGSTDTQYF.

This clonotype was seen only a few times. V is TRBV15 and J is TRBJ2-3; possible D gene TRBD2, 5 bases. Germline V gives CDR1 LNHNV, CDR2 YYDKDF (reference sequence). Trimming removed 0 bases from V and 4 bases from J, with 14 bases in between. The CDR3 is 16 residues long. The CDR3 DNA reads TGTGCCACCAGCAGAGATGCTAGCTATGGAGCAGATACGCAGTATTTT. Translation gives CATSRDASYGADTQYF.

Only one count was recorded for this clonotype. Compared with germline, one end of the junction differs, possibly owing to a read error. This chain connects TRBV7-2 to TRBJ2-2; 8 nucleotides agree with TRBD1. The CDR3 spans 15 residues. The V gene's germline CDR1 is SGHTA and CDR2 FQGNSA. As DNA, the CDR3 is TGTGCCTGCAGCGGGTATCGGACAGGGACCGGGGAGCTGTTTTTT. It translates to CACSGYRTGTGELFF.

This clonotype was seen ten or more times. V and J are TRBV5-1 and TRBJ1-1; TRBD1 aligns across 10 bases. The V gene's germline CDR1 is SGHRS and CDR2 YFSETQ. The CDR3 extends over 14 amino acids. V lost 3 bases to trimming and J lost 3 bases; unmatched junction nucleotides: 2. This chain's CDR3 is CASSWTGGDTEAFF. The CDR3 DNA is TGCGCCAGCAGCTGGACAGGGGGTGACACTGAAGCTTTCTTT. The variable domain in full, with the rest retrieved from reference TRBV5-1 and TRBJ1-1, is KAGVTQTPRYLIKTRGQQVTLSCSPISGHRSVSWYQQTPGQGLQFLFEYFSETQRNKGNFPGRFSGRQFSNSRSEMNVSTLELGDSALYLCASSWTGGDTEAFFGQGTRLTVV.

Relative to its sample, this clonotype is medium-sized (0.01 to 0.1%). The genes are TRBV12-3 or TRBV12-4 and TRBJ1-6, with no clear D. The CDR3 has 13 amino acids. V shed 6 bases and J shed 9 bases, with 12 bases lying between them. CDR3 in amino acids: CASSRKIPSPLHF. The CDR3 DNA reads TGTGCCAGCAGCCGTAAAATACCTTCACCCCTCCACTTT.

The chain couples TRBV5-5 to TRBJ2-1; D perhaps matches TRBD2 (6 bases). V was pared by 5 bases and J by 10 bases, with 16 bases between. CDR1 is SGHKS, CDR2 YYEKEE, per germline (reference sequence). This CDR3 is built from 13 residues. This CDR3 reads CASRLAWMGEQFF. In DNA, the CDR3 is TGTGCCAGCAGGCTAGCGTGGATGGGGGAGCAGTTCTTC.

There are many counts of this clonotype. The CDR3: CASSPRDSYFEQYV. The CDR3 DNA is TGTGCCAGCTCACCGCGGGACTCCTACTTCGAGCAGTACGTC. The chain couples TRBV18 to TRBJ2-7, with a weak D call TRBD2 (6 bases). V gave up 3 bases and J gave up 6 bases, with 15 bases separating them. This CDR3 has 14 amino acids. CDR1 is KGHSH and CDR2 is LQKENI in the germline V gene.

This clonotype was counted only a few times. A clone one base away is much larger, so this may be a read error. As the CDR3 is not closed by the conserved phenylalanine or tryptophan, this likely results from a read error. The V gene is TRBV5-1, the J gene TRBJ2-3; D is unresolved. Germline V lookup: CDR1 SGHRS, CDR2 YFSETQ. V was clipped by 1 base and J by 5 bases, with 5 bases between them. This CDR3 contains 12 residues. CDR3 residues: CASSLRGDTQYL. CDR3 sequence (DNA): TGCGCCAGCAGCTTGCGTGGAGATACGCAGTATCTT.

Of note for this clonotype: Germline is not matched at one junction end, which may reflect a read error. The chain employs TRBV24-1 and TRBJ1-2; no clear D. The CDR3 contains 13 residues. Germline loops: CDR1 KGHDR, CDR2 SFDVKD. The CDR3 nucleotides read TGTGCCACCAGTGGGGCAGTAAACTATGACTACACCTTC. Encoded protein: CATSGAVNYDYTF.

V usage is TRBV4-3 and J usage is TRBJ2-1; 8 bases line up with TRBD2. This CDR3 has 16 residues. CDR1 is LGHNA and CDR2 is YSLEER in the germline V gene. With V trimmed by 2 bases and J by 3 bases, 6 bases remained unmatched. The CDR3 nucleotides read TGCGCCAGCAGCCAAAGCGGGGGTCCTTACTACAATGAGCAGTTCTTC. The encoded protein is CASSQSGGPYYNEQFF.

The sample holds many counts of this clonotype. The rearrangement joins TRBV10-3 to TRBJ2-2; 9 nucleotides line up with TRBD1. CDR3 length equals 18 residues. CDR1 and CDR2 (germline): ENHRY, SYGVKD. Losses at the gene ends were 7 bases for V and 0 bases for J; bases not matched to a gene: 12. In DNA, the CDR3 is TGTGCCATCACCCGGACAGGGGACTTAACCACGAACACCGGGGAGCTGTTTTTT. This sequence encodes CAITRTGDLTTNTGELFF.

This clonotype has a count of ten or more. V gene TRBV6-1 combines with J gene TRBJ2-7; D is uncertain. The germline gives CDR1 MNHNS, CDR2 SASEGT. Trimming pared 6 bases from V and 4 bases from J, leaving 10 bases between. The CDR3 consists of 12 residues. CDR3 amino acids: CASRSDGYEQYF. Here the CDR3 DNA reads TGTGCCAGCAGGTCGGACGGGTACGAGCAGTACTTC.

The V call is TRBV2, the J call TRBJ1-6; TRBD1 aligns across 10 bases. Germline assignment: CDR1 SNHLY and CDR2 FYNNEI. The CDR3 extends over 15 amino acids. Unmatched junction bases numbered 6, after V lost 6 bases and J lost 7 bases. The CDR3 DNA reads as TGTGCCAGCAGCGGGACAGGGGATAGCAATTCACCCCTCCACTTT. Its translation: CASSGTGDSNSPLHF.

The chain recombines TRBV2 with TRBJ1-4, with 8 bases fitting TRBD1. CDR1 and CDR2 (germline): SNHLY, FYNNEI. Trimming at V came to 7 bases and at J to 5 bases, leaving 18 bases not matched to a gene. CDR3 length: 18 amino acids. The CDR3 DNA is TGTGCCAGCAACCCCAGGGGGCTCGTGTTTGGCGTAAATGAAAAACTGTTTTTT. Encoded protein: CASNPRGLVFGVNEKLFF.

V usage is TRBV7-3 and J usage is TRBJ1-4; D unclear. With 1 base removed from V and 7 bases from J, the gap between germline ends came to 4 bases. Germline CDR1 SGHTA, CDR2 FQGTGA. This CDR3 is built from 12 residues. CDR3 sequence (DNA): TGTGCCAGCAGCTTAAACGGTGAAAAACTGTTTTTT. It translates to CASSLNGEKLFF.

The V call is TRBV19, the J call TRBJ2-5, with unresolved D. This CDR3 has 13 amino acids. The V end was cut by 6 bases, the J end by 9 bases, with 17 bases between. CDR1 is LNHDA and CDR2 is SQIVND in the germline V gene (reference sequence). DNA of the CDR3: TGTGCCAGTAGGGAGCGAAGCAATCAGCCCCAGTACTTC. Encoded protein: CASRERSNQPQYF.